A single sample gave rise to the 27 T cell receptor beta chains below, sequenced in a study of T cells after yellow fever vaccination. TCRdb re-called the 5' RACE reads with MiXCR, one entry per CDR3 protein. This table has about 69,000 distinct CDR3 sequences, around 6.2% appearing once. Source: CD4+ T cells sorted from PBMCs, taken around 16 days after the first yellow fever vaccination. The receptors come from a young man who received the YFV17D yellow fever vaccine.

This clonotype was recorded at least ten times. The V gene is TRBV6-1, the J gene TRBJ1-5; TRBD1 aligns across 8 bases. Germline V CDR1 and CDR2: MNHNS, SASEGT. This CDR3 spans 15 amino acids. The J segment lost 9 bases and the V segment lost 4 bases, leaving 11 bases of the junction unmatched. The CDR3 nucleotides read TGTGCCAGCAGTGGACGGACAGGGATCGAGGGGCCCCAGCATTTT. This gives the protein CASSGRTGIEGPQHF.

The gene calls are TRBV5-1 and TRBJ2-7; perhaps D is TRBD1 or TRBD2 (6 bases each). This CDR3 has 16 residues. V was clipped by 4 bases and J by 0 bases, with 17 bases between them. CDR1 and CDR2 (germline): SGHRS, YFSETQ. The DNA of the CDR3 is TGCGCCAGCAGCGCTCAGGAACCGGGGGCCTCCTACGAGCAGTACGTC. Translation: CASSAQEPGASYEQYV.

There are a few counts of this clonotype. The chain's CDR3 is CSVDSTDTQYF. In DNA form, the CDR3 reads TGCAGCGTTGACTCTACAGATACGCAGTATTTT. This chain connects TRBV29-1 to TRBJ2-3; D is undetermined. Germline CDR1 and CDR2: SQVTM and ANQGSEA. The CDR3 runs 11 residues. V gave up 3 bases and J gave up 3 bases, with 4 bases separating them.

This clonotype was observed at least ten times. CDR3 residues: CASSSGQSNQPQHF. The CDR3 coding sequence is TGTGCCAGCAGCTCGGGACAGAGCAATCAGCCCCAGCATTTT. The gene calls are TRBV9 and TRBJ1-5; 7 bases agree with TRBD1. Trimming cost V 4 bases and J 1 base; bases outside gene matches: 2. CDR3 size: 14 residues. CDR1 is SGDLS and CDR2 is YYNGEE in the germline V gene.

This clonotype has a count of ten or more. Mismatch with germline at one junction end may stem from a read error. This rearrangement joins TRBV5-6 to TRBJ2-5; 13 bases are a match to TRBD2. Germline V lookup: CDR1 SGHDT, CDR2 YYEEEE. The CDR3 has 19 amino acids. The CDR3 DNA reads TGTGCCAGCAGCCCCCGGACCTATGGGACTAGCGGGATTTGGGAGATCCAGTACTTC. Amino acid sequence: CASSPRTYGTSGIWEIQYF.

Many counts were recorded for this clonotype. The chain links TRBV6-1 to TRBJ2-1, with D unclear. V was trimmed by 4 bases and J by 8 bases, leaving 9 bases between them. The CDR3 sequence is 12 residues long. CDR1 and CDR2 (germline): MNHNS, SASEGT. CDR3 nucleotides: TGTGCCAGCAGTGCAGTTTGGGATGAGCAGTTCTTC. Translated: CASSAVWDEQFF.

This clonotype has just a few counts. This CDR3 reads CASSRPTTGRNSPLHF. The CDR3 nucleotides are TGTGCCAGCAGCCGCCCTACGACAGGGAGGAATTCACCCCTCCACTTT. The V call is TRBV5-4, the J call TRBJ1-6; 7 bases align to TRBD1. Germline CDR1 SGHNT, CDR2 YYREEE (reference sequence). The V gene end was trimmed by 4 bases and the J gene end by 7 bases; junction bases not matched to a gene: 11. The CDR3 sequence is 16 residues long. The whole variable domain, remainder taken from reference TRBV5-4 and TRBJ1-6, is ETGVTQSPTHLIKTRGQQVTLRCSSQSGHNTVSWYQQALGQGPQFIFQYYREEENGRGNFPPRFSGLQFPNYSSELNVNALELDDSALYLCASSRPTTGRNSPLHFGNGTRLTVT.

This clonotype was picked up many times. The chain combines TRBV9 with TRBJ2-7, with 9 bases lining up with TRBD1. The CDR3 is made up of 15 amino acids. From germline, CDR1 is SGDLS and CDR2 YYNGEE. The junction had 7 bases not matched to a gene; V was cut back by 3 bases and J by 3 bases. In DNA form, the CDR3 reads TGTGCCAGCAGCGCACAGGGACAGGGAAGCTACGAGCAGTACTTC. It yields the protein CASSAQGQGSYEQYF.

The table lists this clonotype with many counts. The genes are TRBV5-6 and TRBJ2-2; a weak D match, TRBD1 (6 bases). The CDR3 extends over 15 amino acids. Per the germline V gene, CDR1 is SGHDT and CDR2 is YYEEEE. V was pared by 3 bases and J by 6 bases, with 15 bases between. For the CDR3, the DNA is TGTGCCAGCAGCTCAGAGAAACAGGGCGCCGGGGAGCTGTTTTTT. It is translated as CASSSEKQGAGELFF.

This clonotype was seen at least ten times. The chain links TRBV20-1 to TRBJ2-1, with TRBD2 matching over 8 bases. This CDR3 is built from 13 residues. CDR1 is DFQATT, CDR2 SNEGSKA, per germline (reference sequence). J was trimmed by 9 bases and V by 1 base; bases with no gene match: 5. This CDR3 is CSARGVSGIEQFF. The CDR3 DNA follows: TGCAGTGCTAGAGGGGTTAGCGGGATTGAGCAGTTCTTC.

In this sample, this clonotype turned up many times. The chain links TRBV10-3 to TRBJ2-5, with a weak D call TRBD1 (5 bases). Germline assignment: CDR1 ENHRY and CDR2 SYGVKD. The germline V and J ends were trimmed by 7 bases and 3 bases, with 12 bases remaining between them. There are 13 residues in the CDR3. The CDR3 sequence: CAITKDREETQYF. The CDR3 nucleotides are TGTGCCATCACGAAAGACAGAGAAGAGACCCAGTACTTC.

This clonotype has ten or more counts. The V call is TRBV6-6, the J call TRBJ2-7; D is ambiguous. The V gene lost 2 bases and the J gene lost 2 bases, with 7 bases spanning the gap. Looked up from germline, CDR1 is MNHNY and CDR2 is SVGAGI (reference sequence). The CDR3 consists of 13 residues. The CDR3 reads CASSYLHAYEQYV. In nucleotides, the CDR3 is TGTGCCAGCAGTTACCTCCACGCCTACGAGCAGTACGTC.

This clonotype was recorded many times. At one boundary the junction diverges from the germline segment, which might be a read error. The chain carries TRBV7-7 and TRBJ2-2; the D call may be TRBD1 or TRBD2 (5 bases each). Per the germline V gene, CDR1 is SSHAT and CDR2 is FNYEAQ (reference sequence). This CDR3 is built from 13 residues. The CDR3 spells CASSSWGTGELFF. CDR3 sequence (DNA): TGTGCTAGCAGCTCTTGGGGGACCGGGGAGCTGTTTTTT.

This clonotype occurred many times. The gene calls are TRBV4-2 and TRBJ2-2; 7 bases fit TRBD1. The CDR3 totals 16 residues. The ends lost 1 base at V and 2 bases at J; junction bases unmatched: 4. CDR1 and CDR2 from the germline V gene are LGHNA and YNFKEQ. This chain's CDR3 is CASSQGGTANTGELFF. CDR3 coding DNA: TGTGCCAGCAGCCAAGGAGGGACAGCCAACACCGGGGAGCTGTTTTTT.

This clonotype was recorded many times. The rearrangement links TRBV20-1 to TRBJ1-3, with TRBD1 identical over 7 bases. Trimming at V came to 3 bases and at J to 0 bases, leaving 8 bases not matched to a gene. This CDR3 region has 16 residues. Germline V gene lookup returns CDR1 DFQATT and CDR2 SNEGSKA (reference sequence). In nucleotides, the CDR3 is TGCAGTGCTAGGCCCGGGACAGCCGACTCTGGAAACACCATATATTTT. This gives the protein CSARPGTADSGNTIYF.

This clonotype was observed at least ten times. V gene TRBV5-4 combines with J gene TRBJ2-5; no definite D call. There are 14 residues in the CDR3. Deletions cut 0 bases from V and 3 bases from J, with 9 bases between. Germline V gives CDR1 SGHNT, CDR2 YYREEE (reference sequence). Here the CDR3 reads CASSLARRKETQYF. As DNA, the CDR3 is TGTGCCAGCAGCTTGGCCCGACGGAAAGAGACCCAGTACTTC.

In its sample, this clonotype was seen many times. The V and J genes are TRBV4-2 and TRBJ2-1; 10 bases match TRBD2. Germline V lookup: CDR1 LGHNA, CDR2 YNFKEQ. The trim removed 4 bases at V and 3 bases at J, leaving 12 bases unmatched. The CDR3 covers 18 residues. The CDR3 DNA follows: TGTGCCAGCAGCCCTTCGGGAAATAGCGGGGGGCTCTACAATGAGCAGTTCTTC. It is translated as CASSPSGNSGGLYNEQFF.

In this sample, this clonotype turned up many times. The chain has TRBV5-1 and TRBJ1-6; the D gene is possibly TRBD1 (5 bases). Germline CDR1 reads SGHRS; CDR2 reads YFSETQ. CDR3 length: 14 amino acids. V shed 1 base and J shed 7 bases, with 9 bases lying between them. CDR3 in amino acids: CASSLLTENSPLHF. The CDR3 coding sequence is TGCGCCAGCAGCTTGCTGACAGAGAATTCACCCCTCCACTTT.

This clonotype was seen at least ten times. The chain has TRBV5-1 and TRBJ2-7; TRBD2 aligns across 16 bases. From germline, CDR1 is SGHRS and CDR2 YFSETQ. J gave up 6 bases and V 5 bases, and 8 bases lay outside the gene matches. The CDR3 length is 16 residues. The CDR3 nucleotides read TGCGCCAGCAGATTCGGGACTAGCGGGGGGGCCGGCGAGCAGTACTTC. Translating it yields CASRFGTSGGAGEQYF.

This clonotype was counted ten times or more. The CDR3 here is CASSLVQETQYF. CDR3 sequence (DNA): TGTGCCAGCAGCTTAGTACAAGAGACCCAGTACTTC. V and J are TRBV7-2 and TRBJ2-5; D unclear. The V end lost 1 base, the J end lost 2 bases, and 2 bases lay between the germline ends. Looked up from germline, CDR1 is SGHTA and CDR2 is FQGNSA. This CDR3 is built from 12 residues. The full variable domain, completed using reference TRBV7-2 and TRBJ2-5, is GAGVSQSPSNKVTEKGKDVELRCDPISGHTALYWYRQSLGQGLEFLIYFQGNSAPDKSGLPSDRFSAERTGGSVSTLTIQRTQQEDSAVYLCASSLVQETQYFGPGTRLLVL.

This clonotype was picked up many times. V usage is TRBV9 and J usage is TRBJ2-5, with 8 nucleotides matching TRBD2. Per germline, CDR1 SGDLS and CDR2 YYNGEE. V dropped 4 bases and J dropped 4; count of bases not matched to a gene: 9. The CDR3 is 15 amino acids. This CDR3 is CASSRGASGLETQYF. The CDR3, as DNA: TGTGCCAGCAGCCGAGGGGCTAGCGGGTTAGAGACCCAGTACTTC. Filled out from reference TRBV9 and TRBJ2-5, the complete variable domain reads DSGVTQTPKHLITATGQRVTLRCSPRSGDLSVYWYQQSLDQGLQFLIQYYNGEERAKGNILERFSAQQFPDLHSELNLSSLELGDSALYFCASSRGASGLETQYFGPGTRLLVL.

This clonotype showed up many times. This rearrangement joins TRBV15 to TRBJ2-3, with 8 positions matching TRBD2. J was trimmed by 4 bases and V by 7 bases; bases with no gene match: 10. The CDR3 consists of 15 residues. From germline, CDR1 is LNHNV and CDR2 YYDKDF (reference sequence). This CDR3 reads CATTAGRGGADTQYF. The CDR3, as DNA: TGTGCCACCACCGCGGGACGGGGGGGGGCAGATACGCAGTATTTT.

This clonotype was counted ten times or more. The V gene is TRBV7-2, the J gene TRBJ2-5; TRBD1 or TRBD2 may be the D gene (5 bases each). With 8 bases removed from V and 11 bases from J, the gap between germline ends came to 18 bases. CDR3 length: 12 residues. Germline loops: CDR1 SGHTA, CDR2 FQGNSA. CDR3 DNA: TGTGCCAGCTCGGGGCAGGCCTTAACGCAGTACTTC. Protein product: CASSGQALTQYF.

This clonotype was seen repeatedly, ten times or more. The chain combines TRBV3-1 with TRBJ2-1, with D unresolved. V was pared by 2 bases and J by 10 bases, with 12 bases between. The CDR3 consists of 13 residues. The germline gives CDR1 LGHDT, CDR2 YNNKEL (reference sequence). The CDR3 reads CASSQSRVSEQFF. Here the CDR3 DNA reads TGTGCCAGCAGCCAATCAAGGGTGTCCGAGCAGTTCTTC.

There are many counts of this clonotype. The chain employs TRBV4-2 and TRBJ2-3; 7 bases line up with TRBD2. The V and J ends lost 0 bases and 1 base, in that order; junction bases with no gene match: 4. Germline V lookup: CDR1 LGHNA, CDR2 YNFKEQ. The CDR3 has 16 amino acids. The CDR3 loop is CASSQDIGGGTDTQYF. The CDR3 DNA is TGTGCCAGCAGCCAAGATATTGGGGGGGGCACAGATACGCAGTATTTT.

This clonotype has a count of ten or more. J is TRBJ1-3 and V is TRBV4-1, with D possibly matching TRBD1 (5 bases). The V end was cut by 4 bases, the J end by 3 bases, with 13 bases between. CDR1 is MGHRA and CDR2 is YSYEKL in the germline V gene. CDR3 size: 15 residues. CDR3 loop: CASSPAGGYGNTIYF. The CDR3 bases are TGCGCCAGCAGCCCGGCGGGGGGGTATGGAAACACCATATATTTT.

Concerning this clonotype itself: The junction shows a germline mismatch at one end, possibly a read error. The V gene is TRBV6-6, the J gene TRBJ1-6; D unclear. This CDR3 spans 15 amino acids. Looked up from germline, CDR1 is MNHNY and CDR2 is SVGAGI (reference sequence). CDR3 DNA sequence: TGTGCCAGCAGTTACGAGGGTCGGGATAAGTCACCCCTCCACTTT. This sequence encodes CASSYEGRDKSPLHF.